This T cell receptor beta chain is drawn from a study of spatial heterogeneity in lung cancer. Study context: Samples were obtained from some 70 donors, all untreated early-stage non-small cell lung cancer patients. Available PBMC from follow-up, collected a median of about 25 months after resection, underwent sequencing. Detected beta-chain sequences consistently exceeded alpha-chain sequences.

This clonotype was seen ten or more times. V dropped 3 bases and J dropped 3; count of bases not matched to a gene: 6. Germline-derived CDR1 and CDR2 are SGHRS and YFSETQ. CDR3 length equals 17 residues. TCRdb independently ran MiXCR on the 5' RACE reads; one entry per CDR3 protein. The sample lists tens of thousands of distinct CDR3 sequences; roughly 5.7% were seen once. The time point here: blood at routine non-recurrence follow-up after resection. Whole RNA, isolated from tumor, nontumor lung or frozen PBMC, was sequenced without prior sorting. J is TRBJ2-3 and V is TRBV5-1; 14 nucleotides match TRBD2. Sequencing was performed on PBMCs, taken at follow-up. The source of this sequence is a female donor with early-stage non-small cell lung cancer. As DNA, the CDR3 is TGCGCCAGCAGCTCTATGACTAGCGGGAGGGCGACAGATACGCAGTATTTT. This translates into CASSSMTSGRATDTQYF.